This entry lists 20 T cell receptor beta chains sequenced from one sample in a study of blood T cell repertoires in COVID-19. Profiled with immunoSEQ multiplex PCR; TCRdb holds only in-frame clones, not every one. Of some 38,000 clones listed, around 85% are singletons. The sequenced sample was peripheral blood. The source is a man aged 70 or older with acute or convalescent COVID-19.

The genes are TRBV11-2 and TRBJ1-1; 7 nucleotides agree with TRBD1. The CDR3 sequence is 13 residues long. The junction had 7 bases not matched to a gene; V was cut back by 5 bases and J by 7 bases. Germline lookup yields CDR1 SGHAT and CDR2 FQNNGV. The CDR3 DNA is TGTGCCAGCAGCCCGGACAGGACGGGTGAAGCTTTCTTT. As protein: CASSPDRTGEAFF.

The chain carries TRBV10-3 and TRBJ2-7; TRBD1 agrees at 9 bases. Trimming removed 0 bases from V and 3 bases from J; junction bases left unmatched: 6. Per germline, CDR1 ENHRY and CDR2 SYGVKD. CDR3 length: 16 amino acids. CDR3 sequence (DNA): TGTGCCATCAGTGAGTCGGGGACAGGGAAGGGCTACGAGCAGTACTTC. Protein product: CAISESGTGKGYEQYF.

This rearrangement joins TRBV6-2 or TRBV6-3 to TRBJ1-2; no clear D gene. The V gene lost 6 bases and the J gene lost 9 bases, with 14 bases spanning the gap. The CDR3 totals 12 residues. Germline V gene lookup returns CDR1 MNHEY and CDR2 SVGEGT. The CDR3 nucleotides read TGTGCCAGCAGCCTCATTTCGGGAAGCTACACCTTC. Its protein product is CASSLISGSYTF.

This chain joins TRBV18 and TRBJ2-1; D is possibly TRBD2 (6 bases). Trimming took off 2 bases at V and 8 bases at J, with 13 bases between the two ends. This CDR3 comprises 14 residues. CDR1 is KGHSH, CDR2 LQKENI, per germline. The CDR3 DNA reads TGTGCCAGCTCACCAAAGGTGGGACTGGATGAGCAGTTCTTC. Translation gives CASSPKVGLDEQFF.

Only a few counts were recorded for this clone. The chain has TRBV7-9 and TRBJ2-3; TRBD2 matches at 7 bases. Trimming cost V 0 bases and J 1 base; bases outside gene matches: 7. The CDR3 runs 17 residues. The germline V gene has CDR1 SEHNR and CDR2 FQNEAQ (reference sequence). The CDR3 loop is CASSLAGGGEGTDTQYF. The CDR3 DNA reads as TGTGCCAGCAGCTTAGCTGGGGGAGGGGAAGGCACAGATACGCAGTATTTT. The full variable domain, in which reference TRBV7-9 and TRBJ2-3 provide the parts outside the CDR3, is DTGVSQNPRHKITKRGQNVTFRCDPISEHNRLYWYRQTLGQGPEFLTYFQNEAQLEKSRLLSDRFSAERPKGSFSTLEIQRTEQGDSAMYLCASSLAGGGEGTDTQYFGPGTRLTVL.

The V and J genes are TRBV19 and TRBJ2-3; D unclear. Trimming took off 3 bases at V and 0 bases at J, with 7 bases between the two ends. CDR3 length equals 14 residues. Germline CDR1 is LNHDA and CDR2 is SQIVND (reference sequence). The CDR3, as DNA: TGTGCCAGTAGTATTGGCCAGAGCACAGATACGCAGTATTTT. The encoded protein is CASSIGQSTDTQYF.

The chain has TRBV7-2 and TRBJ1-2; TRBD1 matches 7 bases. Germline values: CDR1 SGHTA, CDR2 FQGNSA. V was clipped by 1 base and J by 4 bases; unmatched bases: 3. This CDR3 has 14 amino acids. The CDR3 region has the DNA TGTGCCAGCAGCTTAGTCGGGACAGCCTATGGCTACACCTTC. Protein product: CASSLVGTAYGYTF.

This clone is a singleton in its sample. The rearrangement joins TRBV3-1 (or the pseudogene TRBV3-2) to TRBJ2-1; maybe TRBD1 (5 bases). The length of the CDR3 is 15 residues. The germline V and J ends were trimmed by 1 base and 0 bases, with 7 bases remaining between them. The germline V gene encodes CDR1 LGHDT and CDR2 YNNKEL (reference sequence). The CDR3 loop reads CASSQGGGSYNEQFF. The CDR3 DNA reads TGTGCCAGCAGCCAAGGGGGCGGCTCCTACAATGAGCAGTTCTTC.

The V gene is TRBV5-1, the J gene TRBJ2-2; the D is unclear. This CDR3 contains 16 residues. V was shortened by 4 bases and J by 0 bases, with 13 bases between the two germline ends. The germline CDR1 and CDR2 sequences are SGHRS and YFSETQ. The CDR3 DNA follows: TGCGCCAGCAGCCATGGTCTCGGTGCGAACACCGGGGAGCTGTTTTTT. Translated: CASSHGLGANTGELFF.

V and J are TRBV7-2 and TRBJ2-3; the match to TRBD1 covers 7 bases. This CDR3 region has 14 residues. J lost 4 bases, V lost 5 bases, and 6 bases had no gene match. Germline V gene sequence: CDR1 SGHTA, CDR2 FQGNSA. The CDR3 reads CASSRRQGADTQYF. As DNA, the CDR3 is TGTGCCAGCAGCCGTAGACAGGGCGCAGATACGCAGTATTTT.

This chain uses TRBV2 with TRBJ2-3, with D tentatively TRBD1 (5 bases). The CDR3 runs 15 residues. V lost 4 bases and J 1 base, leaving 12 bases between the germline ends. Germline lookup yields CDR1 SNHLY and CDR2 FYNNEI. This chain's CDR3 is CASSVETVGTDTQYF. The CDR3 DNA follows: TGTGCCAGCAGTGTTGAGACAGTGGGCACAGATACGCAGTATTTT.

The CDR3 region has the DNA TGTGCCAGCAGCTATGGGGTAGGGAGTCAGCCCCAGCATTTT. Its protein is CASSYGVGSQPQHF. The rearrangement links TRBV7-9 to TRBJ1-5; D is undetermined. Germline values: CDR1 SEHNR, CDR2 FQNEAQ (reference sequence). V lost 4 bases to trimming and J lost 6 bases, with 13 bases between them. This CDR3 region has 14 residues.

The chain joins TRBV5-1 to TRBJ2-5; TRBD2 matches 8 bases. This CDR3 region has 15 residues. V gave up 2 bases and J gave up 2 bases; unmatched junction bases: 5. Per germline, CDR1 SGHRS and CDR2 YFSETQ. The CDR3 coding sequence is TGCGCCAGCAGCTTCACAGCGGGAGTTCAAGAGACCCAGTACTTC. Protein product: CASSFTAGVQETQYF.

The chain has TRBV20-1 and TRBJ1-1; a weak D match, TRBD1 (5 bases). Germline V gives CDR1 DFQATT, CDR2 SNEGSKA (reference sequence). The V and J ends lost 3 bases and 1 base respectively, with 12 bases between them. The CDR3 length is 14 residues. CDR3 sequence reads: CSASPDTENTEAFF. CDR3 nucleotide sequence: TGCAGTGCTAGTCCGGACACTGAGAACACTGAAGCTTTCTTT.

The rearrangement joins TRBV19 to TRBJ2-1; 10 nucleotides line up with TRBD1. Germline V lookup: CDR1 LNHDA, CDR2 SQIVND (reference sequence). J gave up 0 bases and V 5 bases, and 19 bases lay outside the gene matches. The CDR3 spans 21 residues. The DNA of the CDR3 is TGTGCCAGTAGTCCCCGTCGGGGGACAGGGGCCCGTCGGGGCTCCTACAATGAGCAGTTCTTC. Translating it yields CASSPRRGTGARRGSYNEQFF.

The genes are TRBV28 and TRBJ2-7; the D is unclear. This CDR3 has 14 amino acids. Germline V gives CDR1 MDHEN, CDR2 SYDVKM. The V end lost 6 bases, the J end lost 0 bases, and 12 bases lay between the germline ends. The CDR3 nucleotides are TGTGCCAGCAGCACCAACCCGAGCTCCTACGAGCAGTACTTC. Amino acids: CASSTNPSSYEQYF.

The chain couples TRBV14 to TRBJ2-1; the match to TRBD2 covers 7 bases. Germline trimming cut 1 base from V and 0 bases from J; bases unmatched to any gene: 0. Germline values: CDR1 SGHDN, CDR2 FVKESK. This CDR3 is built from 15 residues. The CDR3 loop reads CASSQAGGSYNEQFF. The CDR3 DNA reads TGTGCCAGCAGCCAAGCGGGGGGCTCCTACAATGAGCAGTTCTTC.

CDR3 residues: CASSPTSGRVGEQFF. CDR3 nucleotide sequence: TGCGCCAGCAGCCCGACTAGCGGGAGGGTGGGTGAGCAGTTCTTC. V is TRBV5-1 and J is TRBJ2-1; 14 bases fit TRBD2. CDR3 length: 15 residues. With V trimmed by 4 bases and J by 9 bases, 6 bases remained unmatched. Germline V gene sequence: CDR1 SGHRS, CDR2 YFSETQ.

V usage is TRBV2 and J usage is TRBJ1-1; 7 nucleotides align to TRBD1. Losses at the gene ends were 4 bases for V and 2 bases for J; bases not matched to a gene: 13. CDR3 length: 17 amino acids. Germline lookup yields CDR1 SNHLY and CDR2 FYNNEI. In DNA, the CDR3 is TGTGCCAGCAGTGTAAGGGGGATACAGGGGTTCAACACTGAAGCTTTCTTT. Encoded protein: CASSVRGIQGFNTEAFF.

V is TRBV29-1 and J is TRBJ2-1; 8 bases map to TRBD1. The CDR3 spans 16 residues. Germline V CDR1 and CDR2: SQVTM, ANQGSEA. V shed 2 bases and J 0 bases; nucleotides not matched to a gene: 6. CDR3 DNA: TGCAGCGTTGAATCCAACAGGGGGAACTCCTACAATGAGCAGTTCTTC. This gives the protein CSVESNRGNSYNEQFF.